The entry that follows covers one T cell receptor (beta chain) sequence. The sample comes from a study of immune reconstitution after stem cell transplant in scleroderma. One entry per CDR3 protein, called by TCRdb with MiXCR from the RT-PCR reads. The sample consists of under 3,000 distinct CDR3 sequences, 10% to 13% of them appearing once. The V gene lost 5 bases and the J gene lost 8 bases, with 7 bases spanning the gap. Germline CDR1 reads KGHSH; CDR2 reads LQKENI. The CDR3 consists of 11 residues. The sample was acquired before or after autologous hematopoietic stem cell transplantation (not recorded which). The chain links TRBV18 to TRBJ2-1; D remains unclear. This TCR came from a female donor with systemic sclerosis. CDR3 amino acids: CASSASDEQFF. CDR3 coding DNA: TGTGCCAGCTCAGCAAGCGATGAGCAGTTCTTC.